This TCR beta chain was sequenced for a study of shared clonotypes between healthy human individuals. Study outcomes and limitations: Sampling covered nothing but blood. Tissue TCR repertoires likely differ from those found in blood.

The V end lost 3 bases, the J end lost 2 bases, and 10 bases lay between the germline ends. Looked up from germline, CDR1 is MGHDK and CDR2 is SYGVNS. This CDR3 has 14 amino acids. Worth noting for this clone: Its antigen is not known. A much bigger clone sits one base away, suggesting this may be a read error. The identical CDR3 is also encoded by other nucleotide sequences in the sample.

The assay ran at deep level. As handled by the study authors: ImmunoSEQ output lacked quality scores and full-length reads, limiting matched filtering. The method was immunoSEQ multiplex PCR; TCRdb's version includes in-frame clones alone and lacks a portion of them. V and J calls and clone size are as listed in that table; D and trimming were resolved from the DNA. This sample carries a few hundred thousand clones, roughly four fifths of them seen once, and the ten largest clones take approximately 12%. The specimen was PBMCs. The sequence was obtained from a woman in her 40s in good health. Some clones in this sample may be carry-over from other donors' samples. This chain links TRBV25-1 with TRBJ1-1, with D uncertain. CDR3 protein: CASSDRSLNTEAFF. CDR3 nucleotides: TGTGCCAGCAGTGACCGCAGCCTTAACACTGAAGCTTTCTTT.